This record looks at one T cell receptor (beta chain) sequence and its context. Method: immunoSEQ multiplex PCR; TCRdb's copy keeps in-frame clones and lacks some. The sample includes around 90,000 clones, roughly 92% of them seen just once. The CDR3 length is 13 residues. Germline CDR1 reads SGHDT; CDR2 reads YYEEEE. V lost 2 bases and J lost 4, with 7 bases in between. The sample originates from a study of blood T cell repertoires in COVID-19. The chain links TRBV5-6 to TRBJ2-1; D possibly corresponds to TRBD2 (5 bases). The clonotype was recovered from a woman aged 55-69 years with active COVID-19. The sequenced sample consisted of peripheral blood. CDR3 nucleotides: TGTGCCAGCAGCTTTGGCGGGTACAATGAGCAGTTCTTC. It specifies CASSFGGYNEQFF.